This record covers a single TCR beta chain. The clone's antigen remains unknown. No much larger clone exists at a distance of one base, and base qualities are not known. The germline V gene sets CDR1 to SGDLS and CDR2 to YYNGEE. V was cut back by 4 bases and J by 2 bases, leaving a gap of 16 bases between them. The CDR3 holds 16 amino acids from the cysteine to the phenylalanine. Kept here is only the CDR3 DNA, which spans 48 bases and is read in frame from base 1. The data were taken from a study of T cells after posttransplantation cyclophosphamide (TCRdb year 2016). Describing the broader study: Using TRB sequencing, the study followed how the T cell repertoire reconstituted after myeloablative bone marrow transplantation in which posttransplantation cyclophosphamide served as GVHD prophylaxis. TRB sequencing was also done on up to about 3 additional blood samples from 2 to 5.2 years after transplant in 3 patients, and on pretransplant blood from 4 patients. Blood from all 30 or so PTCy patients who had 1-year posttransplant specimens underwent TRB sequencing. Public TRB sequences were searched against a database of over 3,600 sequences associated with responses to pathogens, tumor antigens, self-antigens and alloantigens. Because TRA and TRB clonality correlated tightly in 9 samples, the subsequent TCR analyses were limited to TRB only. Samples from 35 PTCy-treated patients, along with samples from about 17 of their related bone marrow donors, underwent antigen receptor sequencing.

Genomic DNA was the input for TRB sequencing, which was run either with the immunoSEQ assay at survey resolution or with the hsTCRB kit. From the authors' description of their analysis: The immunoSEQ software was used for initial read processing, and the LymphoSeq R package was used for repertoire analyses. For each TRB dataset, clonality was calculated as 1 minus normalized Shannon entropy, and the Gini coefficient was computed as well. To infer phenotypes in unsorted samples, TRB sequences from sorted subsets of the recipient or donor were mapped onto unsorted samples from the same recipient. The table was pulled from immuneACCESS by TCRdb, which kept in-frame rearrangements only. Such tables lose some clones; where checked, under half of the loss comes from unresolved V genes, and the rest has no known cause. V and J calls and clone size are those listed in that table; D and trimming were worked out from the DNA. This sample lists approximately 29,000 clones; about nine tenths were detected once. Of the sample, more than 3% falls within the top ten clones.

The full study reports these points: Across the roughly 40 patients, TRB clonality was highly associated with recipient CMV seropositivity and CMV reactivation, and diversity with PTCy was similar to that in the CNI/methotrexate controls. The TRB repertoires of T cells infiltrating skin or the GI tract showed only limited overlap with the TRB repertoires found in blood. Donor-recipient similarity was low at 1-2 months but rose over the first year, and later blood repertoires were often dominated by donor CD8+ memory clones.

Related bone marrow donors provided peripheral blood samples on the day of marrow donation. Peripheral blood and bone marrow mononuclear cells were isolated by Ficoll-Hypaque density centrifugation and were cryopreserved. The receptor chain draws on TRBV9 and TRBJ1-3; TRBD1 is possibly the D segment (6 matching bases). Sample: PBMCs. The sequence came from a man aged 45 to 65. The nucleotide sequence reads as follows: TGTGCCAGCAGCTTTTCCCAACAGGGACCTGGAAACACCATATATTTT. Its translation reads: CASSFSQQGPGNTIYF.